One sample yielded the 24 T cell receptor beta chains listed below, sequenced in a study of blood T cells in healthy people across ages (dated by TCRdb to the mid-2010s). The method was 5' RACE. TCRdb names Illumina HiSeq 2500 as the instrument used. A second PCR of about 6 to 11 cycles was performed with a sample-barcoded 5' primer and a J-beta primer mix. The public reads were quality trimmed at Q25 with fastp and then assembled into clones with MiXCR by TCRdb, keeping productive beta chains. Records with the same CDR3 protein are collapsed into one entry carrying the most frequent genes and DNA. The sample has about a million distinct CDR3 sequences on record, roughly 52% of them singletons. The top ten hold about an eighth of the sample. Sequencing used blood. The receptors shown here come from a man aged 25 to 40 in good health.

This clonotype has just a few counts. The chain links TRBV3-1 to TRBJ1-1; TRBD1 is a possible D gene (6 bases). The CDR3 totals 14 residues. V was pared by 1 base and J by 4 bases, with 10 bases between. The germline CDR1 and CDR2 sequences are LGHDT and YNNKEL (reference sequence). As DNA, the CDR3 is TGTGCCAGCAGCCAAGCAGGCAGGGGCACTGAAGCTTTCTTT. It specifies CASSQAGRGTEAFF.

The chain links TRBV30 to TRBJ2-2, with D hard to call. V lost 3 bases, J lost 7 bases, and 12 bases lay in between. Germline V gene data show CDR1 as GTSNPN and CDR2 as SVGIG (reference sequence). The CDR3 is 13 amino acids. CDR3 DNA sequence: TGTGCCTGGAGCCCCCACTGGAACGGGGAGCTGTTTTTT. Its translation: CAWSPHWNGELFF. Full variable domain (remainder filled in from reference TRBV30 and TRBJ2-2): SQTIHQWPATLVQPVGSPLSLECTVEGTSNPNLYWYRQAAGRGLQLLFYSVGIGQISSEVPQNLSASRPQDRQFILSSKKLLLSDSGFYLCAWSPHWNGELFFGEGSRLTVL.

In this sample, this clonotype turned up once. The V and J genes are TRBV29-1 and TRBJ1-5; possibly TRBD1 for D (5 bases). CDR3 size: 14 residues. Trimming pared 4 bases from V and 5 bases from J, leaving 15 bases between. Germline V gene lookup returns CDR1 SQVTM and CDR2 ANQGSEA. CDR3 residues: CSVAQGSGDQPQHF. The CDR3 region has the DNA TGCAGCGTTGCTCAGGGTAGCGGTGATCAGCCCCAGCATTTT. Drawing the rest from reference TRBV29-1 and TRBJ1-5, the complete variable domain is SAVISQKPSRDICQRGTSLTIQCQVDSQVTMMFWYRQQPGQSLTLIATANQGSEATYESGFVIDKFPISRPNLTFSTLTVSNMSPEDSSIYLCSVAQGSGDQPQHFGDGTRLSIL.

The chain carries TRBV28 and TRBJ2-3; no definite D call. With 11 bases removed from V and 1 base from J, the gap between germline ends came to 10 bases. The germline CDR1 and CDR2 sequences are MDHEN and SYDVKM. The CDR3 contains 12 residues. CDR3 nucleotide sequence: TGTGCCTCGAGAGATGGCACAGATACGCAGTATTTT. Amino acids: CASRDGTDTQYF.

With respect to this clonotype: This sequence may be a read error, since a much larger clone differs from it by one base. The genes are TRBV20-1 and TRBJ1-5; the D gene is possibly TRBD1 (6 bases). The germline V and J ends were trimmed by 3 bases and 7 bases, with 10 bases remaining between them. The CDR3 has 12 residues. Per germline, CDR1 DFQATT and CDR2 SNEGSKA (reference sequence). The CDR3: CSASGGGQPQHF. The DNA for the CDR3 is TGCAGTGCTAGTGGGGGCGGCCAGCCCCAGCATTTT.

This clonotype was recorded only once. V is TRBV7-9 and J is TRBJ2-1; D perhaps matches TRBD1 (5 bases). V was shortened by 8 bases and J by 7 bases, with 15 bases between the two germline ends. The V gene's germline CDR1 is SEHNR and CDR2 FQNEAQ (reference sequence). The CDR3 is made up of 13 amino acids. The CDR3 bases are TGTGCCAGCCCCCTGGCAGGGTCGAATGAGCAGTTCTTC. Translation gives CASPLAGSNEQFF. The full variable domain, rest sourced from reference TRBV7-9 and TRBJ2-1, is DTGVSQNPRHKITKRGQNVTFRCDPISEHNRLYWYRQTLGQGPEFLTYFQNEAQLEKSRLLSDRFSAERPKGSFSTLEIQRTEQGDSAMYLCASPLAGSNEQFFGPGTRLTVL.

This clonotype was picked up one time. This rearrangement joins TRBV4-3 to TRBJ2-7; D not certain. The CDR3 sequence is 14 residues long. The V gene's germline CDR1 is LGHNA and CDR2 YSLEER. Trimming took off 4 bases at V and 1 base at J, with 11 bases between the two ends. The CDR3 sequence: CASSPWGSSYEQYF. In DNA form, the CDR3 reads TGCGCCAGCAGCCCTTGGGGTTCGTCCTACGAGCAGTACTTC.

The chain has TRBV20-1 and TRBJ2-7; 11 bases agree with TRBD1. The DNA matches TRBJ2-5 better at its end, which makes the J call doubtful. The CDR3 is 12 residues long. CDR1 and CDR2 (germline): DFQATT, SNEGSKA (reference sequence). CDR3 DNA sequence: TGCAGTGCAAGGGGACAGGGGGGGACCCAGTACTTC. Its translation is CSARGQGGTQYF.

This clonotype has only a few counts. The chain employs TRBV5-1 and TRBJ1-5; D uncertain. V was cut by 0 bases and J by 6 bases, with 10 bases left in between. The CDR3 runs 14 residues. Germline-derived CDR1 and CDR2 are SGHRS and YFSETQ. CDR3 DNA: TGCGCCAGCAGCTTGGTGGCGGGCTCTCAGCCCCAGCATTTT. This translates into CASSLVAGSQPQHF.

This clonotype was seen a handful of times. V usage is TRBV15 and J usage is TRBJ1-2; a possible D gene is TRBD1 (6 bases). CDR1 LNHNV and CDR2 YYDKDF come from the germline V gene (reference sequence). The CDR3 totals 14 residues. Trimming shortened V by 0 bases and J by 6 bases, and 11 bases separated the two germline ends. In DNA, the CDR3 is TGTGCCACCAGCAGAGATCAGGGGATGGATGGCTACACCTTC. Translation gives CATSRDQGMDGYTF.

This clonotype was recorded a few times. The chain couples TRBV13 to TRBJ2-1, with 8 bases identical to TRBD1. Germline V gene data show CDR1 as PRHDT and CDR2 as FYEKMQ (reference sequence). V shed 2 bases and J 7 bases; nucleotides not matched to a gene: 7. The CDR3 has 15 residues. This CDR3 is CASSLLGTGRNEQFF. As DNA, the CDR3 is TGTGCCAGCAGCTTACTCGGGACAGGTAGAAATGAGCAGTTCTTC.

In nucleotides, the CDR3 is TGTGCCAGCAGTCAGGATGGGACTAGCGGGGCCGAAGAGACCCAGTACTTC. Encoded protein: CASSQDGTSGAEETQYF. The J gene is TRBJ2-5, the V gene TRBV28, with 13 bases that match TRBD2. With V trimmed by 5 bases and J by 3 bases, 9 bases remained unmatched. Germline CDR1 is MDHEN and CDR2 is SYDVKM. This CDR3 region has 17 residues.

The J gene is TRBJ2-5, the V gene TRBV5-1; 7 bases agree with TRBD1. The CDR3 extends over 15 amino acids. The germline V gene encodes CDR1 SGHRS and CDR2 YFSETQ. With 5 bases clipped from V and 2 bases from J, the junction kept 9 bases outside the gene matches. This CDR3 is CASSSRQGEQETQYF. The CDR3 nucleotides are TGCGCCAGCAGTTCGCGACAGGGAGAACAAGAGACCCAGTACTTC.

In this sample, this clonotype turned up a few times. The chain employs TRBV20-1 and TRBJ2-3, with a weak D call TRBD2 (5 bases). Trimming left V 2 bases short and J 2 bases short, with 17 bases between. CDR1 is DFQATT, CDR2 SNEGSKA, per germline (reference sequence). The CDR3 loop spans 16 amino acids. The CDR3 spells CSARSDQISDTDTQYF. DNA for the CDR3: TGCAGTGCTAGATCCGACCAGATTAGCGACACAGATACGCAGTATTTT.

J is TRBJ2-1 and V is TRBV5-1; the D gene is possibly TRBD1 (6 bases). Germline-derived CDR1 and CDR2 are SGHRS and YFSETQ. This CDR3 spans 15 amino acids. V was clipped by 1 base and J by 8 bases, with 16 bases between them. Here the CDR3 reads CASSLSPGDRDEQFF. CDR3 nucleotides: TGCGCCAGCAGCTTGAGCCCAGGGGATAGAGATGAGCAGTTCTTC.

This chain links TRBV6-5 with TRBJ1-2; D gene unclear. Deletions cut 2 bases from V and 0 bases from J, with 4 bases between. Germline V CDR1 and CDR2: MNHEY, SVGAGI. The CDR3 totals 13 residues. As DNA, the CDR3 is TGTGCCAGCAGTTACCAGACTAACTATGGCTACACCTTC. The encoded protein is CASSYQTNYGYTF.

This rearrangement joins TRBV20-1 to TRBJ1-2; maybe TRBD1 (6 bases). The CDR3 runs to 13 residues. Germline V gives CDR1 DFQATT, CDR2 SNEGSKA (reference sequence). Trimming cost V 4 bases and J 8 bases, with 17 bases left between them. The chain's CDR3 is CSATTTGQSGYTF. CDR3 DNA sequence: TGCAGTGCTACAACAACCGGACAGTCCGGCTACACCTTC.

This clonotype showed up just a few times. J is TRBJ2-3 and V is TRBV6-2 or TRBV6-3, with 12 bases identical to TRBD2. This CDR3 is built from 16 residues. With 4 bases clipped from V and 5 bases from J, the junction kept 7 bases outside the gene matches. Germline CDR1 reads MNHEY; CDR2 reads SVGEGT. The CDR3 protein is CASSSRLAGAGDTQYF. As DNA, the CDR3 is TGTGCCAGCAGTTCGCGACTAGCGGGGGCCGGAGATACGCAGTATTTT.

The chain recombines TRBV12-3 or TRBV12-4 with TRBJ2-6; unclear D gene. V was shortened by 6 bases and J by 1 base, with 10 bases between the two germline ends. This CDR3 spans 15 amino acids. CDR3 loop: CASRPPASGANVLTF. CDR3 DNA: TGTGCCAGCAGACCCCCAGCGTCTGGGGCCAACGTCCTGACTTTC.

The rearrangement uses TRBV27 and TRBJ2-3; 12 bases are shared with TRBD2. CDR3 length: 16 residues. From germline, CDR1 is MNHEY and CDR2 SMNVEV (reference sequence). The V gene end was trimmed by 6 bases and the J gene end by 6 bases; junction bases not matched to a gene: 10. Written as DNA, the CDR3 is TGTGCCAGCAGGCCTCTAGCGGGAGGGGGAGACGATACGCAGTATTTT. Translated, it gives CASRPLAGGGDDTQYF.

CDR3 protein: CASSYSIEGFNTEAFF. Written as DNA, the CDR3 is TGTGCCAGCAGTTACTCGATTGAGGGGTTTAACACTGAAGCTTTCTTT. The V call is TRBV6-2 or TRBV6-3, the J call TRBJ1-1; the D gene is possibly TRBD1 (5 bases). The germline gives CDR1 MNHEY, CDR2 SVGEGT. The CDR3 length is 16 residues. Trimming shortened V by 0 bases and J by 2 bases, and 13 bases separated the two germline ends.

The chain employs TRBV10-3 and TRBJ1-1, with unresolved D. V lost 6 bases to trimming and J lost 1 base, with 12 bases between them. Germline lookup yields CDR1 ENHRY and CDR2 SYGVKD. The CDR3 runs 14 residues. CDR3 DNA: TGTGCCATCAGCCTCAAAGCCGCGAACACTGAAGCTTTCTTT. As protein: CAISLKAANTEAFF.

This clonotype was counted once. The chain combines TRBV18 with TRBJ1-2; 7 positions agree with TRBD1. The CDR3 covers 13 residues. CDR1 and CDR2 from the germline V gene are KGHSH and LQKENI. Losses at the gene ends were 5 bases for V and 6 bases for J; bases not matched to a gene: 6. The CDR3 nucleotides read TGTGCCAGCTCAGGACAGGTGGACGATGGCTACACCTTC. It yields the protein CASSGQVDDGYTF. Together with reference TRBV18 and TRBJ1-2, the CDR3 gives the full variable domain: NAGVMQNPRHLVRRRGQEARLRCSPMKGHSHVYWYRQLPEEGLKFMVYLQKENIIDESGMPKERFSAEFPKEGPSILRIQQVVRGDSAAYFCASSGQVDDGYTFGSGTRLTVV.

For the CDR3, the DNA is TGTGCCAGCAGCCAGTGGGCAGGAGGTACCTATGGCTACACCTTC. It yields the protein CASSQWAGGTYGYTF. The chain links TRBV5-6 to TRBJ1-2; D is unclear. With 4 bases removed from V and 4 bases from J, the gap between germline ends came to 17 bases. The CDR3 consists of 15 residues. Germline V gene sequence: CDR1 SGHDT, CDR2 YYEEEE.